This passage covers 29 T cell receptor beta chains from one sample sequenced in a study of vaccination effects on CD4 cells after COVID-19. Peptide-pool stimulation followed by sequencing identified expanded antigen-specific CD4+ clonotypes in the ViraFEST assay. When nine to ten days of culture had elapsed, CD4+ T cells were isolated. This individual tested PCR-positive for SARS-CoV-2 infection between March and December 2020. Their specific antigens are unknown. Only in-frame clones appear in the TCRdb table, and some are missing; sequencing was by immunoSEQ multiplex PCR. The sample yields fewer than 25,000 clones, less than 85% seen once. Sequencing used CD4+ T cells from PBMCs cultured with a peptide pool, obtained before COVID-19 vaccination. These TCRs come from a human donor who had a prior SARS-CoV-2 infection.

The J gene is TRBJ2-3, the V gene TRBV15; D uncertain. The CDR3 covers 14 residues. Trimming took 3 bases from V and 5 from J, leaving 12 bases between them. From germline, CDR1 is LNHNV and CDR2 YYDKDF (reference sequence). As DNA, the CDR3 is TGTGCCACCAGCAGGTTAAGACTGGGAGATACGCAGTATTTT. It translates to CATSRLRLGDTQYF.

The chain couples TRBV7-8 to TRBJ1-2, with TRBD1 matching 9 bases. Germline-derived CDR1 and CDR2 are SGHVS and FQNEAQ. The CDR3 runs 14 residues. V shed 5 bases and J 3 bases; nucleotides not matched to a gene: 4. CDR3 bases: TGTGCCAGCAGCATTTGGACAGGGGACTATGGCTACACCTTC. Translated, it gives CASSIWTGDYGYTF.

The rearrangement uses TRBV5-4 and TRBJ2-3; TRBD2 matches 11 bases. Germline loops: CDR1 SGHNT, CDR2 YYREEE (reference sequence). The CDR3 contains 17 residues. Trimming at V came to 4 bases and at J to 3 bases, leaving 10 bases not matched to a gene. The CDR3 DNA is TGTGCCAGCAGCCCCCAACCTAGCGGGAGGAGGACAGATACGCAGTATTTT. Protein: CASSPQPSGRRTDTQYF.

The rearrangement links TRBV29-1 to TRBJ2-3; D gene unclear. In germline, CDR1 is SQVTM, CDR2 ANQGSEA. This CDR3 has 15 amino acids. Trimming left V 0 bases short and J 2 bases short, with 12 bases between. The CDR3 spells CSVEDRRLHTDTQYF. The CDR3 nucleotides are TGCAGCGTTGAAGACCGAAGATTACACACAGATACGCAGTATTTT.

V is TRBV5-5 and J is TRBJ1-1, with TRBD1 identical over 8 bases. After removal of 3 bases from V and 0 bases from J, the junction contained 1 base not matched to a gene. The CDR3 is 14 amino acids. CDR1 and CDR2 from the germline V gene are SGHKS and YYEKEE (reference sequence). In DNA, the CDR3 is TGTGCCAGCAGCTGGACAGGGATGAACACTGAAGCTTTCTTT. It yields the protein CASSWTGMNTEAFF.

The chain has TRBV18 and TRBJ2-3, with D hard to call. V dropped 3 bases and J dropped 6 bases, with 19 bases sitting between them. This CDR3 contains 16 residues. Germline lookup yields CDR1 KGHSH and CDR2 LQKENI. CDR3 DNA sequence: TGTGCCAGCTCACCTTCCAGGAACAGCGTCGTGGATACGCAGTATTTT. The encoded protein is CASSPSRNSVVDTQYF. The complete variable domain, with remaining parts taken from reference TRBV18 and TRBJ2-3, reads NAGVMQNPRHLVRRRGQEARLRCSPMKGHSHVYWYRQLPEEGLKFMVYLQKENIIDESGMPKERFSAEFPKEGPSILRIQQVVRGDSAAYFCASSPSRNSVVDTQYFGPGTRLTVL.

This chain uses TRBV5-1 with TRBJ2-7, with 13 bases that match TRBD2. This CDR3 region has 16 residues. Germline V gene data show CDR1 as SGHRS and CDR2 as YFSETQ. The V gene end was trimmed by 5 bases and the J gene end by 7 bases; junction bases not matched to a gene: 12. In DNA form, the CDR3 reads TGCGCCAGCAGTCTCGAGCCCGGGACTAGCGGGGCGGAGCAGTACTTC. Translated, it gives CASSLEPGTSGAEQYF.

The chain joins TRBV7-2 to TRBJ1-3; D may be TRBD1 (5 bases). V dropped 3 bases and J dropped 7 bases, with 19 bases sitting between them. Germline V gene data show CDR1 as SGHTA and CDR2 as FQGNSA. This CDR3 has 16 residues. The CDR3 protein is CASSLGVIRGANTIYF. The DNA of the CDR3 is TGTGCCAGCAGCTTGGGGGTCATTAGGGGAGCGAACACCATATATTTT.

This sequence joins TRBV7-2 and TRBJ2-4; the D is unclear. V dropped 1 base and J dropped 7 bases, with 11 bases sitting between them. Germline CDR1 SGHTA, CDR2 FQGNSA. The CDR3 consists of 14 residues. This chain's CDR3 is CASSLGPRLNIQYF. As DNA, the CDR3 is TGTGCCAGCAGCTTAGGACCGCGGCTGAACATTCAGTACTTC. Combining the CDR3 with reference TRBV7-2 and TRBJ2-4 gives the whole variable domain GAGVSQSPSNKVTEKGKDVELRCDPISGHTALYWYRQSLGQGLEFLIYFQGNSAPDKSGLPSDRFSAERTGGSVSTLTIQRTQQEDSAVYLCASSLGPRLNIQYFGAGTRLSVL.

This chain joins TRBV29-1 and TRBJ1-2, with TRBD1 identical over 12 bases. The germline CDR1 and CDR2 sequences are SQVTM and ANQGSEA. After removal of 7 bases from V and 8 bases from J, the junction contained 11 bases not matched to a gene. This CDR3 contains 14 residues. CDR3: CSAAPGTGGAGYTF. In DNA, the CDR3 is TGCAGCGCTGCCCCCGGGACAGGGGGCGCGGGCTACACCTTC.

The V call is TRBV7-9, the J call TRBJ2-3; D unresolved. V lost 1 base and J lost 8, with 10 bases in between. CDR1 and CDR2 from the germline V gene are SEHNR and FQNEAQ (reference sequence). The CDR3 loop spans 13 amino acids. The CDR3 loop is CASSLGGVSTQYF. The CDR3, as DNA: TGTGCCAGCAGCTTAGGAGGTGTATCTACGCAGTATTTT.

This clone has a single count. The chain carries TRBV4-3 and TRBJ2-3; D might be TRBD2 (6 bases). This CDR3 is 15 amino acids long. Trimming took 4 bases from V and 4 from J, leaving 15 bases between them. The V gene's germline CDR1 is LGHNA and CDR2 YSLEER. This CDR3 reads CASSPRQGGADTQYF. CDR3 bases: TGCGCCAGCAGCCCCCGGCAGGGCGGGGCAGATACGCAGTATTTT.

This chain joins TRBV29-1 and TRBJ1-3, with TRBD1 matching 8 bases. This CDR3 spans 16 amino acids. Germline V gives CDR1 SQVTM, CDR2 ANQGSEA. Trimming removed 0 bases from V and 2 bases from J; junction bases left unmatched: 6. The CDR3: CSVEEAIQGAGNTIYF. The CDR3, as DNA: TGCAGCGTTGAAGAAGCGATACAGGGGGCTGGAAACACCATATATTTT.

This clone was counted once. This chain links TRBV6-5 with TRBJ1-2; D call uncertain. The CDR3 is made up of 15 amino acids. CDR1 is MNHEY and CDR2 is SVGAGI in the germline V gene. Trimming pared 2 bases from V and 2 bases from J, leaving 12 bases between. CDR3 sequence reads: CASSYSHSLNYGYTF. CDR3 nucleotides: TGTGCCAGCAGTTACAGCCACTCCTTAAACTATGGCTACACCTTC.

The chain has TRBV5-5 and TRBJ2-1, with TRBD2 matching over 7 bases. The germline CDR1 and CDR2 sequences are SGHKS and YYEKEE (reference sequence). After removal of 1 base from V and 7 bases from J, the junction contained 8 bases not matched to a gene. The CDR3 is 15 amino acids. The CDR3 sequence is CASSLRDWGGNEQFF. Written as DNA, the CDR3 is TGTGCCAGCAGCTTGAGAGATTGGGGGGGGAATGAGCAGTTCTTC.

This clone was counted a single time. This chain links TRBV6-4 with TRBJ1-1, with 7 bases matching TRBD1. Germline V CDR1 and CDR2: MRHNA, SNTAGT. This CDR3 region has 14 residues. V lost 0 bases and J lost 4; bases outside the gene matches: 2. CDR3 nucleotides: TGTGCCAGCAGTGACTCCGACAGGGCCACTGAAGCTTTCTTT. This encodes CASSDSDRATEAFF.

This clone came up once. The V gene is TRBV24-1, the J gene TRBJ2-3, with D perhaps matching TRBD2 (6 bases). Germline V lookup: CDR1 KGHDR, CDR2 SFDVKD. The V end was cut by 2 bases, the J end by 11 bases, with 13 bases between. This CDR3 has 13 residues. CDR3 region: CATSDWDFGGQYF. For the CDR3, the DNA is TGTGCCACCAGTGATTGGGACTTCGGTGGGCAGTATTTT.

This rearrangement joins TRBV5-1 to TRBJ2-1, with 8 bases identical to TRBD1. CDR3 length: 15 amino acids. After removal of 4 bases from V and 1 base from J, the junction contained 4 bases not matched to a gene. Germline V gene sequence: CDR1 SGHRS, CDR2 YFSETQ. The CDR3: CASSGQGRSYNEQFF. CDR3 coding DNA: TGCGCCAGCAGCGGACAGGGTCGGTCCTACAATGAGCAGTTCTTC.

DNA for the CDR3: TGTGCCAGCAGTGAACAGCAAGAGACCCAGTACTTC. Its protein product is CASSEQQETQYF. The chain carries TRBV2 and TRBJ2-5, with D uncertain. The length of the CDR3 is 12 residues. Germline CDR1 is SNHLY and CDR2 is FYNNEI. V was cut by 2 bases and J by 2 bases, with 3 bases left in between.

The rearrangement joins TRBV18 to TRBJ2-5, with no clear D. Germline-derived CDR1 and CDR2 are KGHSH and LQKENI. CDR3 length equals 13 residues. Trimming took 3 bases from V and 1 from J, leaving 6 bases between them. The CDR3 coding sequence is TGTGCCAGCTCACCGCCCGTCCAAGAGACCCAGTACTTC. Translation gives CASSPPVQETQYF.

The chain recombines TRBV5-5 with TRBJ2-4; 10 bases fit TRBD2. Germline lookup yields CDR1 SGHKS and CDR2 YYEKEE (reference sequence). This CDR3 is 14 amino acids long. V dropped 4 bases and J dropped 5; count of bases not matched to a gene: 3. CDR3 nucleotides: TGTGCCAGCAGCAGAACTAGCGGGGAAAACATTCAGTACTTC. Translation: CASSRTSGENIQYF.

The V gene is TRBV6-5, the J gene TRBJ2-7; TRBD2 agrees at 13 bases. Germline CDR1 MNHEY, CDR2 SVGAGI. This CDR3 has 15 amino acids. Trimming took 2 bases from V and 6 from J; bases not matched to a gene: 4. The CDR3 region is CASSYETSGRREQYF. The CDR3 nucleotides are TGTGCCAGCAGTTACGAGACTAGCGGGAGGCGCGAGCAGTACTTC.

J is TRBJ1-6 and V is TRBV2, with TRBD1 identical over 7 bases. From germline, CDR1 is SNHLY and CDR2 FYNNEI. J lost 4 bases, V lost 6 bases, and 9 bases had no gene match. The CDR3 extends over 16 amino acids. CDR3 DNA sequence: TGTGCCAGCAGCAGACTTAGGGACAGATATAATTCACCCCTCCACTTT. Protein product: CASSRLRDRYNSPLHF. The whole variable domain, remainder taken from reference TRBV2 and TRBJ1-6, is EPEVTQTPSHQVTQMGQEVILRCVPISNHLYFYWYRQILGQKVEFLVSFYNNEISEKSEIFDDQFSVERPDGSNFTLKIRSTKLEDSAMYFCASSRLRDRYNSPLHFGNGTRLTVT.

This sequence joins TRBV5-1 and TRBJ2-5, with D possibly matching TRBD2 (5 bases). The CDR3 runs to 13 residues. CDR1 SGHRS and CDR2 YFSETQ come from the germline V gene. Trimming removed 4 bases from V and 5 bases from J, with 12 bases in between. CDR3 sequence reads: CASSLPGGETQYF. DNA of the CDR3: TGCGCCAGCAGCCTCCCGGGCGGGGAGACCCAGTACTTC.

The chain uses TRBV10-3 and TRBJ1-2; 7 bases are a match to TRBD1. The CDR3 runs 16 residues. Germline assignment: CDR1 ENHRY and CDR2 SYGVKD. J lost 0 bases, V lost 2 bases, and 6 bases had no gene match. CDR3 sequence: CAISEQAGGSNYGYTF. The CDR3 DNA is TGTGCCATCAGTGAGCAGGCAGGGGGTTCTAACTATGGCTACACCTTC.

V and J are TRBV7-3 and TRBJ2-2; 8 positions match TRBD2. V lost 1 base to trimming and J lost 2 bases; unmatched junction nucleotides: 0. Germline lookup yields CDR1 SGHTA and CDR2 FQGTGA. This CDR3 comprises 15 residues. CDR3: CASSLIAGNTGELFF. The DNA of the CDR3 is TGTGCCAGCAGCTTAATAGCGGGAAACACCGGGGAGCTGTTTTTT.

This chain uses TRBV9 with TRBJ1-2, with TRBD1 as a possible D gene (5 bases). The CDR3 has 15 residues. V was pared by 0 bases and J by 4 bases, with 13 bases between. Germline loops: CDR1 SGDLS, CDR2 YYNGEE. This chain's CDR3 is CASSVAGVRSYGYTF. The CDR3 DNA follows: TGTGCCAGCAGCGTAGCGGGGGTTCGTTCCTATGGCTACACCTTC.

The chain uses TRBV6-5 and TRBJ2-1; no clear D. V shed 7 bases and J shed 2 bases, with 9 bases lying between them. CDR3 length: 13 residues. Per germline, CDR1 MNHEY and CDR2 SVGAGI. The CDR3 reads CASTGNAYNEQFF. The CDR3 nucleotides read TGTGCCAGCACTGGAAATGCCTACAATGAGCAGTTCTTC.

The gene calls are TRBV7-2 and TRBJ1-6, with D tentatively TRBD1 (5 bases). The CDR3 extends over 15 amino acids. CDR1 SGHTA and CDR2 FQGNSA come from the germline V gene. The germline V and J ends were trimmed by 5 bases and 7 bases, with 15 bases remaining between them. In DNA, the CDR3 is TGTGCCAGCAGCCCCCGAAGGGGAGGCAATTCACCCCTCCACTTT. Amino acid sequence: CASSPRRGGNSPLHF.